Presented here are 26 T cell receptor beta chains from one specimen sequenced in a study of Graves' ophthalmopathy and Graves' hyperthyroidism. RNA transcripts yielded amplified TCR beta CDR3 regions. Amplification began with first-round RT-PCR using HTBI primers, then second-round multiplex PCR was performed. TCRdb recomputed calls from the multiplex PCR reads with MiXCR, one row per CDR3 protein. This sample has about 380,000 distinct CDR3 sequences, with roughly 14% found just once. Sequencing used peripheral blood. Receptors originate from a young woman with stable Graves' hyperthyroidism.

This clonotype was detected ten times or more. This chain connects TRBV7-2 to TRBJ2-7, with 7 positions matching TRBD1. The germline CDR1 and CDR2 sequences are SGHTA and FQGNSA. The J segment lost 3 bases and the V segment lost 5 bases, leaving 7 bases of the junction unmatched. The CDR3 covers 14 residues. The CDR3 DNA follows: TGTGCCAGCAGCCCGGGACAGAGTAACTACGAGCAGTACTTC. Its protein product is CASSPGQSNYEQYF.

This clonotype was found many times. The chain combines TRBV12-3 or TRBV12-4 with TRBJ2-2; D gene uncertain. Trimming removed 4 bases from V and 6 bases from J, with 3 bases in between. This CDR3 has 11 residues. The CDR3 DNA reads as TGTGCCAGCAGTTCGGCCGGGGAGCTGTTTTTT. Its protein product is CASSSAGELFF.

V and J are TRBV11-1 and TRBJ1-1, with TRBD1 matching over 9 bases. Losses at the gene ends were 2 bases for V and 8 bases for J; bases not matched to a gene: 15. CDR3 size: 17 residues. The V gene's germline CDR1 is SGHAT and CDR2 FQDESV (reference sequence). Here the CDR3 reads CASSLLQGAGSAGEAFF. DNA for the CDR3: TGTGCCAGCAGCTTACTACAGGGGGCGGGTTCCGCCGGGGAAGCTTTCTTT. The variable domain in full, with the rest retrieved from reference TRBV11-1 and TRBJ1-1, is EAEVAQSPRYKITEKSQAVAFWCDPISGHATLYWYRQILGQGPELLVQFQDESVVDDSQLPKDRFSAERLKGVDSTLKIQPAELGDSAMYLCASSLLQGAGSAGEAFFGQGTRLTVV.

There are many counts of this clonotype. The V call is TRBV2, the J call TRBJ1-5, with 7 nucleotides matching TRBD1. CDR1 SNHLY and CDR2 FYNNEI come from the germline V gene. V dropped 8 bases and J dropped 2; count of bases not matched to a gene: 3. This CDR3 comprises 13 residues. This CDR3 reads CASGGTGNQPQHF. The CDR3 nucleotides read TGTGCCAGCGGAGGGACAGGCAATCAGCCCCAGCATTTT.

This clonotype was seen many times. V usage is TRBV4-2 and J usage is TRBJ1-1; no clear D. The CDR3 is 13 amino acids. The germline V gene encodes CDR1 LGHNA and CDR2 YNFKEQ. V shed 0 bases and J shed 3 bases, with 5 bases lying between them. CDR3 bases: TGTGCCAGCAGCCAAGATAGGGACACTGAAGCTTTCTTT. As protein: CASSQDRDTEAFF.

This clonotype turned up a few times. The V call is TRBV6-1, the J call TRBJ2-7; TRBD2 matches 13 bases. Germline-derived CDR1 and CDR2 are MNHNS and SASEGT. The trim removed 1 base at V and 6 bases at J, leaving 0 bases unmatched. This CDR3 is built from 14 residues. CDR3 sequence (DNA): TGTGCCAGCAGTGAAGGGACTAGCGGGAGCGAGCAGTACTTC. Protein product: CASSEGTSGSEQYF.

This clonotype was observed at least ten times. Compared with germline, one end of the junction differs, possibly owing to a read error. The gene calls are TRBV7-7 and TRBJ2-2; D call uncertain. The CDR3 extends over 12 amino acids. The V gene's germline CDR1 is SSHAT and CDR2 FNYEAQ (reference sequence). CDR3 DNA sequence: TGTGCTAGCAGCTCGAGCAGGGGGGAGCTGTTTTTT. Translation: CASSSSRGELFF.

This clonotype showed up many times. The V call is TRBV10-3, the J call TRBJ2-5; D ambiguous. V was clipped by 0 bases and J by 5 bases, with 4 bases between them. The CDR3 runs to 12 residues. Germline CDR1 is ENHRY and CDR2 is SYGVKD. CDR3 nucleotide sequence: TGTGCCATCAGTGAGTCGACGGAGACCCAGTACTTC. It yields the protein CAISESTETQYF.

This clonotype was observed at least ten times. CDR3 nucleotide sequence: TGTGCCAGCTCACCTAACTTGGAGACAAGGAACACTGAAGCTTTCTTT. Translating it yields CASSPNLETRNTEAFF. This chain links TRBV18 with TRBJ1-1; D not certain. Trimming pared 3 bases from V and 1 base from J, leaving 15 bases between. The CDR3 runs to 16 residues. The V gene's germline CDR1 is KGHSH and CDR2 LQKENI.

The chain employs TRBV6-1 and TRBJ1-2, with unresolved D. The V gene lost 6 bases and the J gene lost 8 bases, with 19 bases spanning the gap. This CDR3 comprises 14 residues. Germline CDR1 MNHNS, CDR2 SASEGT. CDR3 protein: CASRTPGIVWGYTF. The CDR3 region has the DNA TGTGCCAGCAGAACACCGGGAATCGTCTGGGGCTACACCTTC.

In this sample, this clonotype turned up many times. The V call is TRBV4-1, the J call TRBJ1-2; 7 bases align to TRBD1. V lost 4 bases to trimming and J lost 8 bases; unmatched junction nucleotides: 7. CDR1 is MGHRA, CDR2 YSYEKL, per germline. The CDR3 consists of 13 residues. The CDR3 loop reads CASSPTGYGGYTF. The CDR3, as DNA: TGCGCCAGCAGCCCGACAGGGTACGGAGGCTACACCTTC.

This clonotype was recorded many times. The rearrangement joins TRBV16 to TRBJ1-3; possible D gene TRBD1, 5 bases. The ends were cut back, 2 bases at V and 0 bases at J, with 11 bases in the middle. Germline-derived CDR1 and CDR2 are KGHSY and FQNENV. The length of the CDR3 is 16 residues. In DNA form, the CDR3 reads TGTGCCAGCAGCCAAACGACAGTCAACTCTGGAAACACCATATATTTT. It yields the protein CASSQTTVNSGNTIYF.

This clonotype occurred many times. The CDR3 protein is CASSHDPWRGGVQETQYF. DNA for the CDR3: TGTGCCAGCAGCCACGACCCTTGGCGGGGGGGAGTCCAAGAGACCCAGTACTTC. This chain uses TRBV7-2 with TRBJ2-5, with 9 bases fitting TRBD2. The J segment lost 1 base and the V segment lost 5 bases, leaving 14 bases of the junction unmatched. The germline gives CDR1 SGHTA, CDR2 FQGNSA. The CDR3 spans 18 residues.

This clonotype appeared many times. The chain has TRBV6-2 or TRBV6-3 and TRBJ2-5, with TRBD2 matching 12 bases. This CDR3 spans 18 amino acids. Per the germline V gene, CDR1 is MNHEY and CDR2 is SVGEGT. The ends lost 6 bases at V and 2 bases at J; junction bases unmatched: 13. In nucleotides, the CDR3 is TGTGCCAGCAGGAAGACTAGCGGGGGACTCCGTTATCAAGAGACCCAGTACTTC. This gives the protein CASRKTSGGLRYQETQYF.

This clonotype was detected many times. The rearrangement uses TRBV12-3 or TRBV12-4 and TRBJ2-7; D uncertain. CDR3 length: 13 amino acids. The V end was cut by 6 bases, the J end by 7 bases, with 16 bases between. Written as DNA, the CDR3 is TGTGCCAGCAGACCCGAGGCAGGAAGGGAGCAGTACTTC. Translating it yields CASRPEAGREQYF.

The rearrangement joins TRBV27 to TRBJ2-5; 7 bases agree with TRBD2. The V gene end was trimmed by 2 bases and the J gene end by 1 base; junction bases not matched to a gene: 7. Germline CDR1 MNHEY, CDR2 SMNVEV (reference sequence). CDR3 length equals 16 residues. The CDR3 bases are TGTGCCAGCAGTTTAATCCTTTCGGGGGGCCAAGAGACCCAGTACTTC. Protein: CASSLILSGGQETQYF.

In its sample, this clonotype was seen a few times. The rearrangement links TRBV4-1 to TRBJ2-4, with D perhaps TRBD1 or TRBD2 (5 bases each). Germline assignment: CDR1 MGHRA and CDR2 YSYEKL. The V end lost 1 base, the J end lost 8 bases, and 18 bases lay between the germline ends. The CDR3 is made up of 16 amino acids. The CDR3 DNA reads as TGCGCCAGCAGCCAAGCGGGTGGGACCGTGGGTGACATTCAGTACTTC. Residues: CASSQAGGTVGDIQYF.

The table lists this clonotype with many counts. V gene TRBV12-3 or TRBV12-4 combines with J gene TRBJ1-5; possible D gene TRBD1, 5 bases. The CDR3 is 11 residues long. Deletions cut 3 bases from V and 13 bases from J, with 10 bases between. Written as DNA, the CDR3 is TGTGCCAGCAGTTTGATGGGGGTTCAGCATTTT. Translating gives CASSLMGVQHF.

This clonotype was picked up a small number of times. CDR3 in amino acids: CASSLIRGPLWEQYF. DNA for the CDR3: TGTGCCAGCAGCTTAATTCGCGGCCCTCTGTGGGAGCAGTACTTC. The rearrangement uses TRBV7-6 and TRBJ2-7; D call uncertain. This CDR3 spans 15 amino acids. V shed 2 bases and J shed 7 bases, with 18 bases lying between them. Germline V gives CDR1 SGHVS, CDR2 FNYEAQ. Full variable domain (missing parts from reference TRBV7-6 and TRBJ2-7): GAGVSQSPRYKVTKRGQDVALRCDPISGHVSLYWYRQALGQGPEFLTYFNYEAQQDKSGLPNDRFSAERPEGSISTLTIQRTEQRDSAMYRCASSLIRGPLWEQYFGPGTRLTVT.

This clonotype was picked up many times. The chain is built from TRBV6-5 and TRBJ1-1; D ambiguous. V lost 4 bases, J lost 8 bases, and 8 bases lay in between. Per the germline V gene, CDR1 is MNHEY and CDR2 is SVGAGI. The CDR3 loop spans 11 amino acids. Written as DNA, the CDR3 is TGTGCCAGCAGTTGGTACAAAGAAGCTTTCTTT. Protein: CASSWYKEAFF.

This clonotype has at least ten counts. This chain joins TRBV6-2 or TRBV6-3 and TRBJ2-5; D is undetermined. The CDR3 extends over 12 amino acids. Trimming removed 5 bases at V and 0 bases at J, with 4 bases between. Germline assignment: CDR1 MNHEY and CDR2 SVGEGT. This CDR3 reads CASSTNQETQYF. CDR3 in DNA: TGTGCCAGCAGTACGAACCAAGAGACCCAGTACTTC.

This clonotype showed up many times. V is TRBV5-8 and J is TRBJ2-7; 8 nucleotides line up with TRBD1. This CDR3 is 15 amino acids long. Germline CDR1 and CDR2: SGHTS and YDEGEE. The trim removed 2 bases at V and 5 bases at J, leaving 9 bases unmatched. The DNA for the CDR3 is TGTGCCAGCAGCTTCGGCACAGGGGGAGTTGACGAGCAGTACTTC. Its translation is CASSFGTGGVDEQYF.

This clonotype has at least ten counts. The CDR3 DNA is TGTGCCAGCAGTTTAGCAGTTCAGCCCCAGCATTTT. Translation gives CASSLAVQPQHF. This chain connects TRBV12-3 or TRBV12-4 to TRBJ1-5; no definite D call. The V end lost 0 bases, the J end lost 6 bases, and 3 bases lay between the germline ends. The CDR3 extends over 12 amino acids.

There are many counts of this clonotype. This sequence joins TRBV14 and TRBJ2-2; TRBD1 aligns across 7 bases. The germline V gene has CDR1 SGHDN and CDR2 FVKESK. The CDR3 spans 14 residues. Trimming at V came to 4 bases and at J to 7 bases, leaving 6 bases not matched to a gene. Written as DNA, the CDR3 is TGTGCCAGCAGCCTAAGACAGGGAATCGGGGAGCTGTTTTTT. Translation gives CASSLRQGIGELFF.

CDR3 sequence (DNA): TGTGCCAGCTCACTGGGGCCTGATCAGCCCCAGCATTTT. It yields the protein CASSLGPDQPQHF. This sequence joins TRBV18 and TRBJ1-5; D possibly corresponds to TRBD1 (5 bases). The CDR3 contains 13 residues. Per germline, CDR1 KGHSH and CDR2 LQKENI. V lost 4 bases, J lost 5 bases, and 9 bases lay in between.

This clonotype was recorded at least ten times. The CDR3 loop is CASSFEGGLGAEAFF. In DNA form, the CDR3 reads TGTGCCAGCAGTTTCGAGGGGGGACTTGGTGCTGAAGCTTTCTTT. This sequence joins TRBV12-3 or TRBV12-4 and TRBJ1-1; weak D call: TRBD1 (6 bases). This CDR3 spans 15 amino acids. Trimming took 3 bases from V and 6 from J, leaving 17 bases between them.